Presented here are 11 T cell receptor beta chains from one specimen sequenced in a study of T cell responses to AZD1222 COVID-19 vaccine. Only in-frame clones appear in the TCRdb table, and some are missing; sequencing was by immunoSEQ multiplex PCR. The table includes 85,000 to 100,000 clones, roughly 90% detected once. The sample consisted of peripheral blood, taken 28 days after the second AZD1222 dose. Receptors originate from an adult who received the AZD1222 COVID-19 vaccine.

This rearrangement joins TRBV29-1 to TRBJ2-3, with TRBD2 as a possible D gene (6 bases). The V and J ends lost 4 bases and 4 bases respectively, with 9 bases between them. The CDR3 is 12 residues long. CDR1 is SQVTM and CDR2 is ANQGSEA in the germline V gene. The CDR3 loop is CSVAGGADTQYF. For the CDR3, the DNA is TGCAGCGTTGCTGGAGGGGCAGATACGCAGTATTTT.

CDR3 protein: CSVQRGLGTEAFF. Written as DNA, the CDR3 is TGCAGCGTCCAAAGGGGGCTGGGAACTGAAGCTTTCTTT. The chain is built from TRBV29-1 and TRBJ1-1, with 7 bases that match TRBD1. In germline, CDR1 is SQVTM, CDR2 ANQGSEA. V shed 6 bases, J shed 5 bases, and the junction held 9 bases outside the gene matches. The CDR3 sequence is 13 residues long.

Only a few counts were recorded for this clone. The CDR3, as DNA: TGTGCCAGCAGCCCAGGAGGGACGTCTGGAAACACCATATATTTT. Residues: CASSPGGTSGNTIYF. V and J are TRBV9 and TRBJ1-3; TRBD1 might be the D (5 bases). Trimming left V 4 bases short and J 1 base short, with 12 bases between. CDR1 and CDR2 (germline): SGDLS, YYNGEE. The CDR3 sequence is 15 residues long.

The chain carries TRBV9 and TRBJ2-2; D is possibly TRBD1 (5 bases). Trimming left V 0 bases short and J 7 bases short, with 16 bases between. In germline, CDR1 is SGDLS, CDR2 YYNGEE. This CDR3 has 16 amino acids. As DNA, the CDR3 is TGTGCCAGCAGCGTAGACCAGGGTTGGCTGGGCGGGGAGCTGTTTTTT. Translation: CASSVDQGWLGGELFF.

This clone was counted once. The rearrangement joins TRBV3-1 (or the pseudogene TRBV3-2) to TRBJ1-1; 7 nucleotides align to TRBD1. J was trimmed by 8 bases and V by 4 bases; bases with no gene match: 16. Per the germline V gene, CDR1 is LGHDT and CDR2 is YNNKEL (reference sequence). There are 16 residues in the CDR3. Here the CDR3 reads CASSRPIGGGMGEAFF. In DNA form, the CDR3 reads TGTGCCAGCAGCCGCCCCATAGGGGGCGGGATGGGGGAAGCTTTCTTT.

This clone was detected only a few times. The chain is built from TRBV4-1 and TRBJ1-3; D is ambiguous. Trimming took 3 bases from V and 0 from J, leaving 21 bases between them. Per germline, CDR1 MGHRA and CDR2 YSYEKL. The CDR3 has 19 residues. The CDR3 coding sequence is TGCGCCAGCAGCCACCGAACAGCAGCAGTTTTTAGCTCTGGAAACACCATATATTTT. This sequence encodes CASSHRTAAVFSSGNTIYF.

Notes on this clone: The sample holds other DNA sequences that translate to the same CDR3. This chain uses TRBV29-1 with TRBJ2-1; D gene uncertain. V lost 2 bases and J 0 bases, leaving 5 bases between the germline ends. The CDR3 contains 13 residues. The germline V gene has CDR1 SQVTM and CDR2 ANQGSEA. The DNA of the CDR3 is TGCAGCGTTGAAAGAAGCTCCTACAATGAGCAGTTCTTC. Protein product: CSVERSSYNEQFF.

The chain carries TRBV3-1 (or the pseudogene TRBV3-2) and TRBJ2-7; 9 bases are a match to TRBD2. Germline CDR1 LGHDT, CDR2 YNNKEL (reference sequence). Unmatched junction bases numbered 5, after V lost 4 bases and J lost 1 base. The CDR3 is 15 amino acids. CDR3 amino acids: CASSRGLAGSYEQYF. The CDR3 nucleotides read TGTGCCAGCAGCCGCGGGCTAGCGGGGTCCTACGAGCAGTACTTC.

The CDR3: CASTVPQNTEAFF. The CDR3 DNA is TGTGCCAGCACAGTCCCGCAGAACACTGAAGCTTTCTTT. The chain joins TRBV6-5 to TRBJ1-1; D unresolved. CDR1 MNHEY and CDR2 SVGAGI come from the germline V gene. V gave up 7 bases and J gave up 1 base, with 10 bases separating them. This CDR3 is 13 amino acids long.

This clone was counted a single time. V usage is TRBV28 and J usage is TRBJ1-5; no clear D. Germline V gene data show CDR1 as MDHEN and CDR2 as SYDVKM. The CDR3 length is 14 residues. Deletions cut 3 bases from V and 4 bases from J, with 10 bases between. The CDR3 loop reads CASSFGQANQPQHF. In DNA form, the CDR3 reads TGTGCCAGCAGTTTCGGGCAGGCTAATCAGCCCCAGCATTTT.

The chain couples TRBV5-1 to TRBJ2-2, with D unclear. The CDR3 is 12 amino acids. CDR1 is SGHRS, CDR2 YFSETQ, per germline. The V end was cut by 4 bases, the J end by 7 bases, with 8 bases between. Here the CDR3 DNA reads TGCGCCAGCAGCAGGGAAGGCGGGGAGCTGTTTTTT. Protein product: CASSREGGELFF.